This T cell receptor (beta chain) came from a study of metastatic and nonmetastatic thyroid tumors. Study details: The comparison covered peripheral blood and tumor or nodule tissue in malignant and benign thyroid patients.

In the original workflow: Researchers built a distant-metastasis classifier for papillary thyroid cancer that drew on CDR3 differences across clinicopathological groups. TCRdb reprocessed the PCR reads via MiXCR. These V and J calls derive from TCRdb rather than the authors' analysis. The sample yields 20,000 to 30,000 clones, about an eighth seen once. Thyroid surgery was performed in patients who had received no treatment beforehand. V lost 6 bases, J lost 3 bases, and 6 bases stayed unmatched. Germline lookup yields CDR1 MDHEN and CDR2 SYDVKM. The CDR3 covers 14 residues. Overall study results and limits: Relative to benign nodules, malignant thyroid tumors were reportedly characterized by significantly elevated TCR beta diversity in blood and tumor.

This clone was counted at least ten times. Antigen specificity is unknown. The origin of this receptor is a female donor with papillary thyroid cancer or a benign thyroid nodule (not recorded which). Some clones in this sample may be carry-over from other donors' samples. The chain joins TRBV28 to TRBJ2-5; 8 nucleotides align to TRBD2. Material: blood. The CDR3 region is CASSDPGLEETQYF. In DNA, the CDR3 is TGTGCCAGCAGCGATCCGGGACTAGAAGAGACCCAGTACTTC.